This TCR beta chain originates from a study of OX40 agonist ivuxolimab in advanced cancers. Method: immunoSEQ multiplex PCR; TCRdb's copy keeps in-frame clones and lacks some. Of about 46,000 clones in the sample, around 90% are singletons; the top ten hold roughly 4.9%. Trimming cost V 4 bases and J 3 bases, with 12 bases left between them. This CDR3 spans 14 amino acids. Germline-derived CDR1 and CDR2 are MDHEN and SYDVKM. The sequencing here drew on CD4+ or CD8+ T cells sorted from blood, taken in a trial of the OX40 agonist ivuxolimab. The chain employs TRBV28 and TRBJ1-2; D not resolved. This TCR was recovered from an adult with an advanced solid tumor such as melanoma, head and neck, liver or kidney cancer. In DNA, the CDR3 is TGTGCCAGCAGTTACCCTGACGGATACTATGGCTACACCTTC. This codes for CASSYPDGYYGYTF.